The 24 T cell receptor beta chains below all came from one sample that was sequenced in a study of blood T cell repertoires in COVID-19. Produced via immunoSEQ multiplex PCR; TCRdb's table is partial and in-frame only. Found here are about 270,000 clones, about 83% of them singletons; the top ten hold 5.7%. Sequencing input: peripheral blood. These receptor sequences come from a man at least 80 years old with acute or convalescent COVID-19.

CDR3 nucleotide sequence: TGCGCCAGCAGCCGATCTAGCGGGGGCTTCACAGATACGCAGTATTTT. Protein: CASSRSSGGFTDTQYF. V gene TRBV4-1 combines with J gene TRBJ2-3; 10 nucleotides agree with TRBD2. Germline V CDR1 and CDR2: MGHRA, YSYEKL. The trim removed 4 bases at V and 2 bases at J, leaving 6 bases unmatched. The CDR3 has 16 amino acids.

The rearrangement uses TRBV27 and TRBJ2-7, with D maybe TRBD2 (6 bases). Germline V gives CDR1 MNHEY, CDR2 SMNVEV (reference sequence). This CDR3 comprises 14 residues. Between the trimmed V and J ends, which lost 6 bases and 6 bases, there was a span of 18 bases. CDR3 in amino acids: CASSRPGLGFEQYF. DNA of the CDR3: TGTGCCAGCAGCCGACCGGGACTTGGGTTCGAGCAGTACTTC.

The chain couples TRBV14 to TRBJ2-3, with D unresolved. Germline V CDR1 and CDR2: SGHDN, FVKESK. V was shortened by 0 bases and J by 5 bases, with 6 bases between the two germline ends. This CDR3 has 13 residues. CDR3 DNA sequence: TGTGCCAGCAGCCAAGATTCCCGAGATACGCAGTATTTT. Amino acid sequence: CASSQDSRDTQYF.

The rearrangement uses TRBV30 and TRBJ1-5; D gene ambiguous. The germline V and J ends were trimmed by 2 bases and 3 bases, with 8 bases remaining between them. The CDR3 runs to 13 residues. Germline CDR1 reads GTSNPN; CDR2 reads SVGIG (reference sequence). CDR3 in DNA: TGTGCCTGGAGTTCAGGCTCCAATCAGCCCCAGCATTTT. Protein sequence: CAWSSGSNQPQHF.

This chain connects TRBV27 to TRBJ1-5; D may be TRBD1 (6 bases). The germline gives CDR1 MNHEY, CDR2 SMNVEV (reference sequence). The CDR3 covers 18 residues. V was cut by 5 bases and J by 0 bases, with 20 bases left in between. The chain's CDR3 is CASSPRANRALSNQPQHF. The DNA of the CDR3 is TGTGCCAGCAGTCCCCGCGCCAACAGGGCCCTTAGCAATCAGCCCCAGCATTTT.

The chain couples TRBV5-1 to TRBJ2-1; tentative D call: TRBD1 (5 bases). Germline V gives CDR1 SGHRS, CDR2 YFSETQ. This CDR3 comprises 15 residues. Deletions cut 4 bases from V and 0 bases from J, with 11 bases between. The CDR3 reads CASSPRTGSYNEQFF. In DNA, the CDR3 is TGCGCCAGCAGCCCACGAACAGGCTCCTACAATGAGCAGTTCTTC.

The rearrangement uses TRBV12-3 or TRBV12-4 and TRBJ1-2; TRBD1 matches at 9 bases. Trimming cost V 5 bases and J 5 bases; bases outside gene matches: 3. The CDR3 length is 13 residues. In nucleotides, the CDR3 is TGTGCCAGCAGTATACAGGGGGCTTATGGCTACACCTTC. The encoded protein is CASSIQGAYGYTF.

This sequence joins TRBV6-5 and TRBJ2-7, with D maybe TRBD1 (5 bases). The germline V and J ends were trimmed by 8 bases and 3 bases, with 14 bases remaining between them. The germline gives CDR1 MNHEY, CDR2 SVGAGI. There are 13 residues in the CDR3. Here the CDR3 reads CASVSGQGYEQYF. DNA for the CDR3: TGTGCCAGCGTCTCCGGGCAGGGCTACGAGCAGTACTTC.

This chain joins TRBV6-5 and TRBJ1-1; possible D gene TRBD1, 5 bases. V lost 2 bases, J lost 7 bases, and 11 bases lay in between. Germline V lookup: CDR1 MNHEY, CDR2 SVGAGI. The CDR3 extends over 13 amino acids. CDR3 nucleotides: TGTGCCAGCAGTTACCGGGGCGGGGGTGAAGCTTTCTTT. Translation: CASSYRGGGEAFF.

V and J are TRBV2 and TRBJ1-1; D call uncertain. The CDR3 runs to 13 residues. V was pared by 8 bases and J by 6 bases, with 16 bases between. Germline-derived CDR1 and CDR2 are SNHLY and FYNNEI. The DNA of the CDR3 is TGTGCCAGCGGTCGACAAAGTTGGGCTGAAGCTTTCTTT. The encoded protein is CASGRQSWAEAFF.

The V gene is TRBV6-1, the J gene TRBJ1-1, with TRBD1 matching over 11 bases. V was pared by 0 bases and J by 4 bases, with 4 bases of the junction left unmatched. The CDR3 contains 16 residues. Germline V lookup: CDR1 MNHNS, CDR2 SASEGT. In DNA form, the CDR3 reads TGTGCCAGCAGTGAAGCGATAGGGACAGGGGGCACTGAAGCTTTCTTT. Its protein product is CASSEAIGTGGTEAFF.

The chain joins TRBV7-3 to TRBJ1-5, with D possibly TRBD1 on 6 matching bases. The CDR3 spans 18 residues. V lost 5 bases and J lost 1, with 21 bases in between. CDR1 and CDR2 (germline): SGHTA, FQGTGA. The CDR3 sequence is CASSPEEPTGGSNQPQHF. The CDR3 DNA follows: TGTGCCAGCAGCCCCGAGGAACCGACAGGCGGGAGCAATCAGCCCCAGCATTTT.

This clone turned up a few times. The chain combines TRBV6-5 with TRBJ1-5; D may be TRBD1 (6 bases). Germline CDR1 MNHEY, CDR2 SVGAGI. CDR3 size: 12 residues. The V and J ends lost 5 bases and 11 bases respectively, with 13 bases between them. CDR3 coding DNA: TGTGCCAGCAGTCCCGACCGGGACACCCAGCATTTT. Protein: CASSPDRDTQHF.

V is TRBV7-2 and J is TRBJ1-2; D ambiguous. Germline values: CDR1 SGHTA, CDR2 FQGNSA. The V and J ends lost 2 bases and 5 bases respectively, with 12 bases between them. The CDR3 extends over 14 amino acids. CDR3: CASSLRSEDYGYTF. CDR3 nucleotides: TGTGCCAGCAGCTTACGTTCGGAGGATTATGGCTACACCTTC.

The CDR3 is CASSITASGTDNSPLHF. The CDR3 DNA reads TGTGCCAGTAGTATCACCGCCTCCGGGACAGATAATTCACCCCTCCACTTT. V gene TRBV19 combines with J gene TRBJ1-6; 7 bases are a match to TRBD1. Germline CDR1 and CDR2: LNHDA and SQIVND (reference sequence). The CDR3 has 17 residues. V gave up 3 bases and J gave up 5 bases; unmatched junction bases: 10.

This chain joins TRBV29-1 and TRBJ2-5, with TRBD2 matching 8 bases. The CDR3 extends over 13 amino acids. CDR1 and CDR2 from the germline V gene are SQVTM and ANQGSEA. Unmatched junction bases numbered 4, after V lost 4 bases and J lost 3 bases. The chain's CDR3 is CSVGGSGEETQYF. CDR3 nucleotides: TGCAGCGTTGGGGGTAGCGGGGAAGAGACCCAGTACTTC.

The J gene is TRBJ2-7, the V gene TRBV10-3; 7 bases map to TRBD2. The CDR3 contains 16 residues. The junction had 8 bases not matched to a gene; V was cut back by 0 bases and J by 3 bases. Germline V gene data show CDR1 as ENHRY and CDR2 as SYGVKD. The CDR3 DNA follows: TGTGCCATCAGTGAGTCAGGTTGGGCTAGCGGCTACGAGCAGTACTTC. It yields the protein CAISESGWASGYEQYF.

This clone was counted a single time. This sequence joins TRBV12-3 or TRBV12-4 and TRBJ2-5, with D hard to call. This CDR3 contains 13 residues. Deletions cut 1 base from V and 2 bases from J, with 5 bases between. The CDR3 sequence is CASSLGQQETQYF. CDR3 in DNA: TGTGCCAGCAGTTTAGGTCAGCAAGAGACCCAGTACTTC.

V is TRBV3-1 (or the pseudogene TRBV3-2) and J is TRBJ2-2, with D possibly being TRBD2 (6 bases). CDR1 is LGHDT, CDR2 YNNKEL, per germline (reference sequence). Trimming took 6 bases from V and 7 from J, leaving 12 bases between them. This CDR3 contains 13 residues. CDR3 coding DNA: TGTGCCAGCAGAATTCACGGGGGCGGGGAGCTGTTTTTT. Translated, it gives CASRIHGGGELFF.

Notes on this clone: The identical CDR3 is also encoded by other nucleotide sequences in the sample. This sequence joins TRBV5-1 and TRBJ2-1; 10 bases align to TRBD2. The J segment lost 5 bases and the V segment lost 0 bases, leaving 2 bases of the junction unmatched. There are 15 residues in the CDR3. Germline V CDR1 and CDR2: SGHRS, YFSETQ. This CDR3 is CASSLGLAGNNEQFF. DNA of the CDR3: TGCGCCAGCAGCTTGGGACTAGCGGGTAACAATGAGCAGTTCTTC.

CDR3 nucleotide sequence: TGCGCCAGCAGCCAAGGGATACCCGGGACAGGGTATGGCTACACCTTC. Translated: CASSQGIPGTGYGYTF. V and J are TRBV4-1 and TRBJ1-2; 9 bases align to TRBD1. CDR3 length: 16 residues. CDR1 is MGHRA and CDR2 is YSYEKL in the germline V gene. V lost 1 base to trimming and J lost 5 bases; unmatched junction nucleotides: 8.

CDR3 sequence: CASSLDVAGVGETQYF. In nucleotides, the CDR3 is TGTGCCAGCAGCTTAGACGTAGCGGGAGTCGGAGAGACCCAGTACTTC. This chain uses TRBV11-1 with TRBJ2-5; the match to TRBD2 covers 9 bases. Looked up from germline, CDR1 is SGHAT and CDR2 is FQDESV (reference sequence). Unmatched junction bases numbered 7, after V lost 1 base and J lost 4 bases. This CDR3 has 16 residues. The complete variable domain, with remaining parts taken from reference TRBV11-1 and TRBJ2-5, reads EAEVAQSPRYKITEKSQAVAFWCDPISGHATLYWYRQILGQGPELLVQFQDESVVDDSQLPKDRFSAERLKGVDSTLKIQPAELGDSAMYLCASSLDVAGVGETQYFGPGTRLLVL.

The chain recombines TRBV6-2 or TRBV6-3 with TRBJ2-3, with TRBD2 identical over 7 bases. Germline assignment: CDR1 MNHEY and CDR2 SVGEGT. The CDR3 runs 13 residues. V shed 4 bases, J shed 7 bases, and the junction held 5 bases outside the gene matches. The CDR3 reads CASSFRLAHTQYF. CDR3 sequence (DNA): TGTGCCAGCAGTTTCCGACTAGCTCATACGCAGTATTTT.

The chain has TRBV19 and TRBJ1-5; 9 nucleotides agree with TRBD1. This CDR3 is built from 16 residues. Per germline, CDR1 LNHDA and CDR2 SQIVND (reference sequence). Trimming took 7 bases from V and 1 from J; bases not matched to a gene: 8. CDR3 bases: TGTGCCAGTACCCCCCTGGACAGGGGAAGCAATCAGCCCCAGCATTTT. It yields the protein CASTPLDRGSNQPQHF.